The 27 T cell receptor beta chains listed next were all sequenced from one sample in a study of shared clonotypes between healthy human individuals. The assay was immunoSEQ multiplex PCR, and TCRdb's table has in-frame clones only and misses some. The repertoire holds about 1.4 million clones, with around 97% as singletons. What was sequenced was naive CD4+ T cells sorted from blood. The subset denotes: CD45RA+ positively selected. The receptors here all came from a man aged 25 to 40 in good health.

The rearrangement joins TRBV11-2 to TRBJ2-4; 7 bases fit TRBD1. V gave up 4 bases and J gave up 5 bases; unmatched junction bases: 2. Germline V gives CDR1 SGHAT, CDR2 FQNNGV. The CDR3 sequence is 13 residues long. The CDR3 is CASSWTGQNIQYF. CDR3 nucleotide sequence: TGTGCCAGCAGCTGGACAGGACAAAACATTCAGTACTTC. The full variable domain, rest sourced from reference TRBV11-2 and TRBJ2-4, is EAGVAQSPRYKIIEKRQSVAFWCNPISGHATLYWYQQILGQGPKLLIQFQNNGVVDDSQLPKDRFSAERLKGVDSTLKIQPAKLEDSAVYLCASSWTGQNIQYFGAGTRLSVL.

With respect to this clone: Other DNA sequences from this sample encode an identical CDR3 as well. The V call is TRBV9, the J call TRBJ2-1; 8 nucleotides align to TRBD2. The junction had 2 bases not matched to a gene; V was cut back by 3 bases and J by 3 bases. The CDR3 runs to 14 residues. The V gene's germline CDR1 is SGDLS and CDR2 YYNGEE. The CDR3 DNA reads as TGTGCCAGCAGCGAAAGCGGGAGCTACAATGAGCAGTTCTTC. It specifies CASSESGSYNEQFF.

The rearrangement joins TRBV4-3 to TRBJ2-1, with 14 bases identical to TRBD2. The length of the CDR3 is 18 residues. With V trimmed by 0 bases and J by 6 bases, 7 bases remained unmatched. In germline, CDR1 is LGHNA, CDR2 YSLEER. The CDR3 DNA reads as TGCGCCAGCAGCCAAGACCTAACCGGGACTAGCGGGAGCAATGAGCAGTTCTTC. Translation gives CASSQDLTGTSGSNEQFF.

The rearrangement uses TRBV6-1 and TRBJ1-1, with a possible D match to TRBD1 (5 bases). Trimming pared 6 bases from V and 5 bases from J, leaving 13 bases between. This CDR3 region has 13 residues. The germline V gene encodes CDR1 MNHNS and CDR2 SASEGT. The CDR3 DNA sequence: TGTGCCAGCAGGCAGGGCGCGGGGACTGAAGCTTTCTTT. Its translation is CASRQGAGTEAFF.

A remark on this clone: Distinct nucleotide sequences in the sample also encode this CDR3. The rearrangement joins TRBV7-3 to TRBJ2-2; D remains ambiguous. The CDR3 contains 13 residues. CDR1 is SGHTA, CDR2 FQGTGA, per germline. V dropped 3 bases and J dropped 5 bases, with 7 bases sitting between them. Here the CDR3 DNA reads TGTGCCAGCAGCTTGAGAAATACCGGGGAGCTGTTTTTT. It encodes CASSLRNTGELFF.

Details on this clone: The identical CDR3 is also encoded by other nucleotide sequences in the sample. This chain links TRBV5-4 with TRBJ2-7; the match to TRBD2 covers 14 bases. Losses at the gene ends were 4 bases for V and 3 bases for J; bases not matched to a gene: 3. Germline V gene sequence: CDR1 SGHNT, CDR2 YYREEE (reference sequence). The CDR3 loop spans 15 amino acids. As DNA, the CDR3 is TGTGCCAGCAGCCCAGGACTAGCGGGGGGCTACGAGCAGTACTTC. This codes for CASSPGLAGGYEQYF.

CDR3 nucleotides: TGTGCCAGCAGCCAAAGACTAGCGGGAGGGAGGGAGACCCAGTACTTC. Amino acid sequence: CASSQRLAGGRETQYF. V usage is TRBV5-4 and J usage is TRBJ2-5; 14 nucleotides match TRBD2. With 4 bases clipped from V and 5 bases from J, the junction kept 7 bases outside the gene matches. Germline assignment: CDR1 SGHNT and CDR2 YYREEE (reference sequence). The CDR3 covers 16 residues.

The chain joins TRBV2 to TRBJ2-7; D unresolved. The CDR3 loop spans 13 amino acids. V gave up 4 bases and J gave up 2 bases, with 9 bases separating them. Germline V lookup: CDR1 SNHLY, CDR2 FYNNEI. Here the CDR3 DNA reads TGTGCCAGCAGTGGAGACCGAACCTACGAGCAGTACTTC. Translation gives CASSGDRTYEQYF. The variable domain in full, with the rest retrieved from reference TRBV2 and TRBJ2-7, is EPEVTQTPSHQVTQMGQEVILRCVPISNHLYFYWYRQILGQKVEFLVSFYNNEISEKSEIFDDQFSVERPDGSNFTLKIRSTKLEDSAMYFCASSGDRTYEQYFGPGTRLTVT.

This chain connects TRBV10-3 to TRBJ2-1; no definite D call. Germline CDR1 ENHRY, CDR2 SYGVKD. Deletions cut 6 bases from V and 7 bases from J, with 19 bases between. The CDR3 extends over 15 amino acids. The CDR3 reads CAIRAGRPSDNEQFF. DNA of the CDR3: TGTGCCATCAGGGCCGGCAGACCTTCAGATAATGAGCAGTTCTTC.

The chain has TRBV14 and TRBJ2-5; TRBD2 matches at 9 bases. This CDR3 spans 17 amino acids. V lost 0 bases to trimming and J lost 4 bases; unmatched junction nucleotides: 9. CDR1 and CDR2 from the germline V gene are SGHDN and FVKESK. In DNA form, the CDR3 reads TGTGCCAGCAGCCAAGATAGGCTAGCGGGAATCGGAGAGACCCAGTACTTC. It yields the protein CASSQDRLAGIGETQYF.

The V gene is TRBV5-1, the J gene TRBJ2-7; TRBD2 matches 8 bases. J lost 6 bases, V lost 2 bases, and 13 bases had no gene match. CDR3 size: 16 residues. Per the germline V gene, CDR1 is SGHRS and CDR2 is YFSETQ. Here the CDR3 reads CASSFGSGTVVGEQYF. The CDR3 DNA reads as TGCGCCAGCAGCTTCGGTAGCGGGACCGTCGTAGGCGAGCAGTACTTC.

This sequence joins TRBV11-3 and TRBJ1-1, with a weak D call TRBD1 (5 bases). With 5 bases removed from V and 3 bases from J, the gap between germline ends came to 10 bases. The germline V gene encodes CDR1 SGHNT and CDR2 YENEEA. The CDR3 is made up of 13 amino acids. CDR3 loop: CASSRGQDTEAFF. CDR3 bases: TGTGCCAGCAGCAGAGGACAAGACACTGAAGCTTTCTTT.

The rearrangement uses TRBV7-3 and TRBJ2-5; D tentatively reads TRBD1 or TRBD2 (5 bases each). The CDR3 extends over 15 amino acids. CDR1 and CDR2 from the germline V gene are SGHTA and FQGTGA. The V gene lost 4 bases and the J gene lost 5 bases, with 17 bases spanning the gap. CDR3 residues: CASSSTSGGVETQYF. CDR3 DNA sequence: TGTGCCAGCAGCTCGACCTCTGGGGGAGTGGAGACCCAGTACTTC. The whole variable domain, remainder taken from reference TRBV7-3 and TRBJ2-5, is GAGVSQTPSNKVTEKGKYVELRCDPISGHTALYWYRQSLGQGPEFLIYFQGTGAADDSGLPNDRFFAVRPEGSVSTLKIQRTERGDSAVYLCASSSTSGGVETQYFGPGTRLLVL.

Concerning this clone itself: Other DNA sequences of this sample code for an identical CDR3. The chain uses TRBV10-3 and TRBJ1-5, with unresolved D. This CDR3 contains 12 residues. V was trimmed by 0 bases and J by 6 bases, leaving 3 bases between them. The V gene's germline CDR1 is ENHRY and CDR2 SYGVKD. The chain's CDR3 is CAISESGQPQHF. The DNA for the CDR3 is TGTGCCATCAGTGAGTCAGGTCAGCCCCAGCATTTT.

The chain is built from TRBV14 and TRBJ1-2; 8 nucleotides agree with TRBD1. Germline CDR1 and CDR2: SGHDN and FVKESK. V was clipped by 6 bases and J by 4 bases; unmatched bases: 4. CDR3 length equals 13 residues. In DNA, the CDR3 is TGTGCCAGCAGGCCTACAGGGGGCTATGGCTACACCTTC. Protein: CASRPTGGYGYTF.

The rearrangement joins TRBV9 to TRBJ1-1; D might be TRBD1 (5 bases). In germline, CDR1 is SGDLS, CDR2 YYNGEE. Trimming shortened V by 6 bases and J by 1 base, and 19 bases separated the two germline ends. CDR3 length: 16 residues. The CDR3 DNA sequence: TGTGCCAGCACCGCCTTCAGGAAGGGGCCGAACACTGAAGCTTTCTTT. It encodes CASTAFRKGPNTEAFF.

V is TRBV6-5 and J is TRBJ1-5; no reliable D call. Germline loops: CDR1 MNHEY, CDR2 SVGAGI. Trimming removed 6 bases from V and 4 bases from J, with 13 bases in between. The CDR3 is made up of 14 amino acids. The CDR3 is CASSKGFVNQPQHF. CDR3 sequence (DNA): TGTGCCAGCAGCAAAGGGTTTGTGAATCAGCCCCAGCATTTT.

The chain is built from TRBV20-1 and TRBJ2-1, with D possibly being TRBD1 (6 bases). The CDR3 is 11 residues long. Deletions cut 2 bases from V and 10 bases from J, with 9 bases between. Looked up from germline, CDR1 is DFQATT and CDR2 is SNEGSKA (reference sequence). CDR3 amino acids: CSARLTGEQFF. The CDR3 coding sequence is TGCAGTGCTAGACTCACAGGGGAGCAGTTCTTC.

This sequence joins TRBV5-1 and TRBJ1-1; possibly TRBD1 for D (6 bases). Germline CDR1 SGHRS, CDR2 YFSETQ. The CDR3 is 15 amino acids. V was pared by 4 bases and J by 1 base, with 14 bases between. Here the CDR3 DNA reads TGCGCCAGCAGCGAGCAGGGGATCCGGAACACTGAAGCTTTCTTT. Encoded protein: CASSEQGIRNTEAFF. The variable domain in full, with the rest retrieved from reference TRBV5-1 and TRBJ1-1, is KAGVTQTPRYLIKTRGQQVTLSCSPISGHRSVSWYQQTPGQGLQFLFEYFSETQRNKGNFPGRFSGRQFSNSRSEMNVSTLELGDSALYLCASSEQGIRNTEAFFGQGTRLTVV.

This chain connects TRBV4-3 to TRBJ2-7; D possibly corresponds to TRBD1 (6 bases). This CDR3 has 15 residues. Trimming pared 2 bases from V and 4 bases from J, leaving 15 bases between. Germline lookup yields CDR1 LGHNA and CDR2 YSLEER. CDR3: CASSQLAGVIYEQYF. DNA for the CDR3: TGCGCCAGCAGCCAATTGGCAGGGGTAATATACGAGCAGTACTTC.

Comments on this clone: The sample carries other DNA sequences with the same CDR3. J is TRBJ2-7 and V is TRBV7-8; D unresolved. This CDR3 spans 13 amino acids. Looked up from germline, CDR1 is SGHVS and CDR2 is FQNEAQ. Trimming cost V 2 bases and J 0 bases, with 5 bases left between them. This CDR3 reads CASSLRTSYEQYF. In nucleotides, the CDR3 is TGTGCCAGCAGCTTAAGGACCTCCTACGAGCAGTACTTC.

The rearrangement links TRBV7-9 to TRBJ2-7; TRBD1 is a possible D gene (5 bases). CDR3 size: 13 residues. Germline V CDR1 and CDR2: SEHNR, FQNEAQ (reference sequence). Between the trimmed V and J ends, which lost 4 bases and 5 bases, there was a span of 12 bases. The DNA of the CDR3 is TGTGCCAGCAGCTCCAGGGTATACAACGAGCAGTACTTC. It is translated as CASSSRVYNEQYF.

This sequence joins TRBV29-1 and TRBJ1-2; D possibly corresponds to TRBD1 (5 bases). The V end lost 6 bases, the J end lost 4 bases, and 18 bases lay between the germline ends. Germline values: CDR1 SQVTM, CDR2 ANQGSEA. The CDR3 has 14 amino acids. The CDR3 is CSVGGAAGGYGYTF. The CDR3 DNA follows: TGCAGCGTCGGCGGGGCCGCCGGCGGCTATGGCTACACCTTC.

V is TRBV5-4 and J is TRBJ2-7, with 14 bases fitting TRBD2. With 4 bases clipped from V and 4 bases from J, the junction kept 4 bases outside the gene matches. The CDR3 sequence is 15 residues long. CDR1 is SGHNT, CDR2 YYREEE, per germline (reference sequence). The CDR3 coding sequence is TGTGCCAGCAGCGGGGGACTAGCGGGAGTTTACGAGCAGTACTTC. Protein sequence: CASSGGLAGVYEQYF.

The gene calls are TRBV27 and TRBJ2-1; the match to TRBD2 covers 7 bases. Germline assignment: CDR1 MNHEY and CDR2 SMNVEV (reference sequence). Trimming took 8 bases from V and 9 from J; bases not matched to a gene: 7. The CDR3 contains 12 residues. The CDR3 nucleotides read TGTGCCAGCGGGGGGGACGTCGGTGAGCAGTTCTTC. Amino acids: CASGGDVGEQFF.

The rearrangement links TRBV11-2 to TRBJ2-2, with D possibly being TRBD2 (6 bases). The CDR3 covers 17 residues. V was clipped by 3 bases and J by 7 bases, with 21 bases between them. CDR1 is SGHAT, CDR2 FQNNGV, per germline. The DNA of the CDR3 is TGTGCCAGCAGCTTTCCGCGGGGCCAGGGAGGTGACGGGGAGCTGTTTTTT. This translates into CASSFPRGQGGDGELFF.

The genes are TRBV6-1 and TRBJ2-6; D uncertain. Trimming stripped 4 bases from V and 7 bases from J, with 11 bases between. Germline V gene sequence: CDR1 MNHNS, CDR2 SASEGT. The CDR3 totals 14 residues. The CDR3 loop reads CASSVLAAANVLTF. The CDR3 nucleotides are TGTGCCAGCAGTGTTTTGGCAGCTGCCAACGTCCTGACTTTC.